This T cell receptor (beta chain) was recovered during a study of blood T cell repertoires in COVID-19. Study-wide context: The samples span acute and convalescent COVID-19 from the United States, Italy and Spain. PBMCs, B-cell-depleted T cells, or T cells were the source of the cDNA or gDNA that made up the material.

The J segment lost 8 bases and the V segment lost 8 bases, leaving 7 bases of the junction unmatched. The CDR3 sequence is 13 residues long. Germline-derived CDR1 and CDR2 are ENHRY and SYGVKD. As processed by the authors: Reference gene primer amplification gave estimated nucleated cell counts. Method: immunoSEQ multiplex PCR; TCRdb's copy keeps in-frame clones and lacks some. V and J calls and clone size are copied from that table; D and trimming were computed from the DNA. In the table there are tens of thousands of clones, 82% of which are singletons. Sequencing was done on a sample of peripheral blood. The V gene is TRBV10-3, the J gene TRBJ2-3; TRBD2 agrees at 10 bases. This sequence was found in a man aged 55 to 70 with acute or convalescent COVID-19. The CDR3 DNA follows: TGTGCCATCGAGAGCGGGGGGGTTGGTACGCAGTATTTT. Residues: CAIESGGVGTQYF.